These 30 T cell receptor beta chains were all obtained from the same sample, sequenced in a study of blood T cell repertoires in COVID-19. Sequencing used immunoSEQ multiplex PCR; TCRdb keeps in-frame clones, though not all of them. The sample lists more than 110,000 clones, 84% occurring once. Sequencing input: PBMCs or T cells enriched from blood (not recorded which). The source is a woman in her late teens or twenties who had been exposed to COVID-19.

V is TRBV3-1 (or the pseudogene TRBV3-2) and J is TRBJ1-4; 7 nucleotides match TRBD1. Losses at the gene ends were 6 bases for V and 5 bases for J; bases not matched to a gene: 12. The CDR3 loop spans 16 amino acids. Germline-derived CDR1 and CDR2 are LGHDT and YNNKEL (reference sequence). CDR3 nucleotides: TGTGCCAGCAGAGGACGAGGGGGCTGGTCGAATGAAAAACTGTTTTTT. Its protein is CASRGRGGWSNEKLFF.

This sequence joins TRBV5-8 and TRBJ1-1; 8 nucleotides agree with TRBD1. Germline CDR1 is SGHTS and CDR2 is YDEGEE. CDR3 size: 17 residues. V lost 4 bases and J lost 0; bases outside the gene matches: 11. In DNA, the CDR3 is TGTGCCAGCAGCATCACCGGGACAGGACGCCTGAACACTGAAGCTTTCTTT. Its protein product is CASSITGTGRLNTEAFF.

This clone has just a few counts. The V and J genes are TRBV19 and TRBJ1-5; no firm D call. V lost 7 bases and J 0 bases, leaving 16 bases between the germline ends. This CDR3 contains 16 residues. From germline, CDR1 is LNHDA and CDR2 SQIVND (reference sequence). The CDR3 coding sequence is TGTGCCAGTATGGTCGGGGAGTTTTATAGCAATCAGCCCCAGCATTTT. This encodes CASMVGEFYSNQPQHF.

The chain uses TRBV2 and TRBJ2-7; 10 bases are a match to TRBD2. V lost 4 bases to trimming and J lost 6 bases; unmatched junction nucleotides: 9. The germline gives CDR1 SNHLY, CDR2 FYNNEI. CDR3 length: 15 residues. The CDR3 DNA follows: TGTGCCAGCAGTGCCCGAATAGCGGGAGGCGTCGAGCAGTACTTC. Translating gives CASSARIAGGVEQYF.

V usage is TRBV3-1 (or the pseudogene TRBV3-2) and J usage is TRBJ2-5; TRBD2 agrees at 11 bases. CDR3 length equals 15 residues. Germline V gives CDR1 LGHDT, CDR2 YNNKEL (reference sequence). Trimming removed 4 bases from V and 0 bases from J; junction bases left unmatched: 1. The CDR3, as DNA: TGTGCCAGCAGCCGGGGACTAGCGGACCAAGAGACCCAGTACTTC. Translating gives CASSRGLADQETQYF.

The CDR3: CASSPRTGARETQYF. For the CDR3, the DNA is TGTGCCAGCTCACCCCGGACAGGGGCGAGGGAGACCCAGTACTTC. The chain recombines TRBV18 with TRBJ2-5, with 9 positions matching TRBD1. The germline CDR1 and CDR2 sequences are KGHSH and LQKENI. Trimming removed 3 bases from V and 5 bases from J; junction bases left unmatched: 7. The CDR3 length is 15 residues.

The chain is built from TRBV4-1 and TRBJ2-1; no firm D call. Trimming took off 1 base at V and 6 bases at J, with 13 bases between the two ends. Germline assignment: CDR1 MGHRA and CDR2 YSYEKL. This CDR3 spans 15 amino acids. The CDR3 DNA is TGCGCCAGCAGCCAAGTGGCGGTTCGGCCCAATGAGCAGTTCTTC. It translates to CASSQVAVRPNEQFF.

V and J are TRBV28 and TRBJ1-2; TRBD1 is a possible D gene (6 bases). The CDR3 is 17 residues long. Germline CDR1 and CDR2: MDHEN and SYDVKM. The V gene lost 2 bases and the J gene lost 6 bases, with 22 bases spanning the gap. DNA of the CDR3: TGTGCCAGCAGTTTAGCTTCCGGCCGGGGGGCGGTGGATGGCTACACCTTC. Protein sequence: CASSLASGRGAVDGYTF.

The chain carries TRBV11-2 and TRBJ1-1, with 9 bases lining up with TRBD1. Per the germline V gene, CDR1 is SGHAT and CDR2 is FQNNGV. This CDR3 is 15 amino acids long. Trimming at V came to 6 bases and at J to 6 bases, leaving 11 bases not matched to a gene. In DNA, the CDR3 is TGTGCCAGCAGACCCGTCGGGACAGGGAGGTCTGAAGCTTTCTTT. Translated, it gives CASRPVGTGRSEAFF.

The V gene is TRBV7-9, the J gene TRBJ2-3; D might be TRBD1 (5 bases). The V gene lost 5 bases and the J gene lost 0 bases, with 15 bases spanning the gap. The CDR3 runs to 16 residues. CDR1 is SEHNR and CDR2 is FQNEAQ in the germline V gene (reference sequence). For the CDR3, the DNA is TGTGCCAGCAGCCATAATTGGGGCCAAAGCACAGATACGCAGTATTTT. It specifies CASSHNWGQSTDTQYF.

The chain uses TRBV5-8 and TRBJ2-7; D remains unclear. Trimming shortened V by 1 base and J by 2 bases, and 10 bases separated the two germline ends. The CDR3 is made up of 14 amino acids. CDR1 is SGHTS and CDR2 is YDEGEE in the germline V gene. CDR3 nucleotide sequence: TGTGCCAGCAGCTTGCGTGTCAGGACCTACGAGCAGTACTTC. Amino acids: CASSLRVRTYEQYF.

The CDR3 DNA sequence: TGCAGCGTTGATAGCGGAGACTACGAGCAGTACTTC. This codes for CSVDSGDYEQYF. The chain combines TRBV29-1 with TRBJ2-7; D perhaps matches TRBD2 (6 bases). Trimming took off 3 bases at V and 3 bases at J, with 9 bases between the two ends. This CDR3 is built from 12 residues. The germline V gene encodes CDR1 SQVTM and CDR2 ANQGSEA.

The chain joins TRBV6-1 to TRBJ1-2; D gene ambiguous. Germline V gene sequence: CDR1 MNHNS, CDR2 SASEGT. Trimming pared 3 bases from V and 8 bases from J, leaving 13 bases between. This CDR3 has 13 amino acids. The CDR3 region is CASSEGRHRGYTF. The DNA of the CDR3 is TGTGCCAGCAGTGAGGGGAGACATCGCGGCTACACCTTC.

V usage is TRBV21-1 and J usage is TRBJ1-2; the listed D gene, TRBD1, was not tested against the DNA. TRBV21-1 is classified as a pseudogene. The CDR3 length is 17 residues. The CDR3 is CASSKCPGQEMHCGYTF. CDR3 in DNA: TGTGCCAGCAGCAAATGCCCTGGACAGGAAATGCATTGTGGCTACACCTTC.

The chain has TRBV4-3 and TRBJ2-7; 9 nucleotides line up with TRBD1. V gave up 3 bases and J gave up 1 base; unmatched junction bases: 7. This CDR3 has 16 residues. Germline V CDR1 and CDR2: LGHNA, YSLEER. The CDR3 loop reads CASSQWGTGRSYEQYF. In nucleotides, the CDR3 is TGCGCCAGCAGCCAGTGGGGGACAGGGAGGTCCTACGAGCAGTACTTC.

The V gene is TRBV18, the J gene TRBJ1-3, with D possibly being TRBD1 (5 bases). Trimming took off 2 bases at V and 0 bases at J, with 14 bases between the two ends. The CDR3 is made up of 17 amino acids. CDR1 and CDR2 (germline): KGHSH, LQKENI. The CDR3 region is CASSPGSRASSGNTIYF. The CDR3 nucleotides are TGTGCCAGCTCACCAGGTTCCAGGGCGTCCTCTGGAAACACCATATATTTT.

V usage is TRBV7-2 and J usage is TRBJ1-2; D not resolved. Germline-derived CDR1 and CDR2 are SGHTA and FQGNSA. The CDR3 has 16 residues. Trimming stripped 9 bases from V and 5 bases from J, with 25 bases between. This CDR3 reads CASGLGSARTAYGYTF. CDR3 nucleotides: TGTGCCAGTGGTCTTGGTTCGGCGAGGACTGCTTATGGCTACACCTTC.

The V call is TRBV4-2, the J call TRBJ2-3, with 9 nucleotides matching TRBD1. Per germline, CDR1 LGHNA and CDR2 YNFKEQ. With V trimmed by 4 bases and J by 1 base, 3 bases remained unmatched. The length of the CDR3 is 15 residues. The CDR3 nucleotides read TGTGCCAGCAGCCCGAGGACAGGGGGCACAGATACGCAGTATTTT. Protein sequence: CASSPRTGGTDTQYF.

This clone was recorded a few times. J is TRBJ1-6 and V is TRBV9; possibly TRBD1 for D (6 bases). Germline loops: CDR1 SGDLS, CDR2 YYNGEE. V lost 1 base and J 7 bases, leaving 9 bases between the germline ends. This CDR3 contains 14 residues. CDR3 amino acids: CASSVYRENSPLHF. The DNA of the CDR3 is TGTGCCAGCAGCGTATACAGGGAGAATTCACCCCTCCACTTT.

The J gene is TRBJ1-5, the V gene TRBV19; D is uncertain. The CDR3 extends over 13 amino acids. From germline, CDR1 is LNHDA and CDR2 SQIVND (reference sequence). Trimming removed 7 bases at V and 4 bases at J, with 11 bases between. The CDR3 protein is CASIGDGNQPQHF. The CDR3 region has the DNA TGTGCCAGTATTGGAGACGGGAATCAGCCCCAGCATTTT.

This clone occurred a few times. The chain uses TRBV7-9 and TRBJ2-7; D uncertain. Germline V gene data show CDR1 as SEHNR and CDR2 as FQNEAQ (reference sequence). Trimming left V 1 base short and J 6 bases short, with 7 bases between. The CDR3 consists of 12 residues. The CDR3 bases are TGTGCCAGCAGCTTAGACTATCGCGAGCAGTACTTC. Its protein is CASSLDYREQYF.

The chain combines TRBV28 with TRBJ1-5, with a weak D call TRBD1 (5 bases). Germline V gene lookup returns CDR1 MDHEN and CDR2 SYDVKM. This CDR3 has 14 amino acids. V was shortened by 5 bases and J by 10 bases, with 18 bases between the two germline ends. The CDR3 sequence: CASSLGLGKGPQHF. The CDR3 DNA sequence: TGTGCCAGCAGTCTGGGACTAGGGAAGGGACCCCAGCATTTT.

The chain uses TRBV4-3 and TRBJ2-2; 7 bases are a match to TRBD2. Germline V lookup: CDR1 LGHNA, CDR2 YSLEER. This CDR3 is built from 17 residues. V lost 0 bases to trimming and J lost 2 bases; unmatched junction nucleotides: 6. CDR3 coding DNA: TGCGCCAGCAGCCAAGATTCCCTAGCGGCTAACACCGGGGAGCTGTTTTTT. It specifies CASSQDSLAANTGELFF.

This clone was counted once. The chain links TRBV5-1 to TRBJ2-7; weak D call: TRBD2 (6 bases). The V gene's germline CDR1 is SGHRS and CDR2 YFSETQ. The V end lost 2 bases, the J end lost 2 bases, and 11 bases lay between the germline ends. The CDR3 has 14 amino acids. In nucleotides, the CDR3 is TGCGCCAGCAGCTTCGGGACTCGAACCTACGAGCAGTACTTC. Translation: CASSFGTRTYEQYF. Combining the CDR3 with reference TRBV5-1 and TRBJ2-7 gives the whole variable domain KAGVTQTPRYLIKTRGQQVTLSCSPISGHRSVSWYQQTPGQGLQFLFEYFSETQRNKGNFPGRFSGRQFSNSRSEMNVSTLELGDSALYLCASSFGTRTYEQYFGPGTRLTVT.

This clone was found a few times. V gene TRBV7-2 combines with J gene TRBJ2-1, with D perhaps TRBD2 (5 bases). Germline-derived CDR1 and CDR2 are SGHTA and FQGNSA. The CDR3 loop spans 14 amino acids. Deletions cut 5 bases from V and 1 base from J, with 9 bases between. CDR3 sequence reads: CASSRGDSYNEQFF. The CDR3, as DNA: TGTGCCAGCAGCCGGGGAGATTCCTACAATGAGCAGTTCTTC.

This CDR3 reads CASSLGAGEAYNEQFF. The CDR3 DNA is TGTGCCAGCAGCTTAGGCGCGGGAGAGGCCTACAATGAGCAGTTCTTC. The rearrangement joins TRBV11-2 to TRBJ2-1, with 7 bases that match TRBD2. This CDR3 has 16 residues. CDR1 is SGHAT and CDR2 is FQNNGV in the germline V gene. J was trimmed by 2 bases and V by 1 base; bases with no gene match: 5.

This clone has just a few counts. The genes are TRBV28 and TRBJ2-2; 10 bases are shared with TRBD2. Germline V gene data show CDR1 as MDHEN and CDR2 as SYDVKM. The trim removed 1 base at V and 4 bases at J, leaving 3 bases unmatched. This CDR3 comprises 16 residues. CDR3 in amino acids: CASSLFASGSTGELFF. The CDR3 region has the DNA TGTGCCAGCAGTTTATTTGCTAGCGGGAGCACCGGGGAGCTGTTTTTT.

V and J are TRBV3-1 (or the pseudogene TRBV3-2) and TRBJ2-7; D ambiguous. V shed 0 bases and J shed 4 bases, with 7 bases lying between them. Germline CDR1 LGHDT, CDR2 YNNKEL (reference sequence). This CDR3 comprises 13 residues. This chain's CDR3 is CASSQDLRYEQYF. The CDR3 DNA reads as TGTGCCAGCAGCCAAGACCTCCGTTACGAGCAGTACTTC.

In this sample, this clone turned up once. The rearrangement links TRBV6-1 to TRBJ1-5, with D hard to call. The CDR3 is made up of 16 amino acids. Germline V gene data show CDR1 as MNHNS and CDR2 as SASEGT. V was trimmed by 2 bases and J by 7 bases, leaving 18 bases between them. The CDR3 protein is CASSERGLGDWQPQHF. The CDR3 DNA reads as TGTGCCAGCAGTGAAAGAGGACTGGGAGACTGGCAGCCCCAGCATTTT.

The chain links TRBV15 to TRBJ2-2; maybe TRBD1 (5 bases). The CDR3 has 18 residues. The germline V gene encodes CDR1 LNHNV and CDR2 YYDKDF (reference sequence). The V and J ends lost 0 bases and 0 bases respectively, with 14 bases between them. CDR3 sequence reads: CATSREEQASPNTGELFF. The CDR3 DNA follows: TGTGCCACCAGCAGAGAAGAACAGGCCAGCCCGAACACCGGGGAGCTGTTTTTT.